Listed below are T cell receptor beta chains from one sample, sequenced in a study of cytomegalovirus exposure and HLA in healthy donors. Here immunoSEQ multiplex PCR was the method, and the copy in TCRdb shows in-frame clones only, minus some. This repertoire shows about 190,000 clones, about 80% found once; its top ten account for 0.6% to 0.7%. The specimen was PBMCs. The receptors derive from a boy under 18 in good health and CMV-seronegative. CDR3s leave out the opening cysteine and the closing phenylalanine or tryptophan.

cdr3_aa: ASSLGLAGGPGGDTQY
v_call: TRBV7-7

cdr3_aa: ASENVRGTEAF
v_call: TRBV6-5

cdr3_aa: ASSEGWGGDIDEQF
v_call: TRBV6-1

cdr3_aa: ASSPYSRNTEAF
v_call: TRBV2

cdr3_aa: ASSWTEMNTEAF
v_call: TRBV2

cdr3_aa: AWSEDIESGSPLH
v_call: TRBV30

cdr3_aa: AWSVRRGLGQGQETQY
v_call: TRBV30

cdr3_aa: ASSSGGQTTDTQY
v_call: TRBV28

cdr3_aa: AWSQTYRGEQPQH
v_call: TRBV30

cdr3_aa: ASSYARETEAF
v_call: TRBV6-6

cdr3_aa: ASSLNGHPSYNEQF
v_call: TRBV5-1

cdr3_aa: AISKRDSLKETQY
v_call: TRBV10-3

cdr3_aa: ANYTYEQY
v_call: TRBV19

cdr3_aa: ASSTAETQY
v_call: TRBV2

cdr3_aa: ASSETGEAGNTIY
v_call: TRBV18

cdr3_aa: SAMVSYEQY
v_call: TRBV20-1

cdr3_aa: ASSTTTVNTEAF
v_call: TRBV28

cdr3_aa: ASSQPDSNRNTIY
v_call: TRBV4-3

cdr3_aa: ASRGQGDNTEAF
v_call: TRBV28

cdr3_aa: ASQTKGRAYGYT
v_call: TRBV19

cdr3_aa: ASTHRAEGITDTQY
v_call: TRBV6-6

cdr3_aa: ASSLASTDTQY
v_call: TRBV7-6

cdr3_aa: SVRRALNTEAF
v_call: TRBV29-1

cdr3_aa: ASSEASAGSYEQY
v_call: TRBV6-1

cdr3_aa: SGRRAGGRTDTQY
v_call: TRBV29-1

cdr3_aa: ASSVGQGANSPLH
v_call: TRBV9

cdr3_aa: ASSLDSYTEAF
v_call: TRBV6-6

cdr3_aa: ASGLSSGNTIY
v_call: TRBV12-5

cdr3_aa: AWSPDRGSYEQY
v_call: TRBV30

cdr3_aa: ASSLTSGGYEQY
v_call: TRBV7-9

cdr3_aa: AWMEADYGYT
v_call: TRBV30

cdr3_aa: ASSSVNYGYT
v_call: TRBV6-6

cdr3_aa: ASSGVAGAQPQH
v_call: TRBV6-1

cdr3_aa: ASSRGGQSANIQY
v_call: TRBV7-9

cdr3_aa: ASALGERDGYT
v_call: TRBV30

cdr3_aa: AWSLRTGGSYGYT
v_call: TRBV30

cdr3_aa: ASSQTENTEAF
v_call: TRBV19

cdr3_aa: ASSLMTVDNSPLH
v_call: TRBV7-6

cdr3_aa: ASSLGTGRDQPQH
v_call: TRBV7-9

cdr3_aa: AWSFNWAGGPSSYNEQF
v_call: TRBV30

cdr3_aa: ASSLPEQGTVMNTEAF
v_call: TRBV7-9

cdr3_aa: ASSLTSSSGNGGEQF
v_call: TRBV7-3

cdr3_aa: AWSRGGYGYT
v_call: TRBV30

cdr3_aa: AISEQAGFYGYT
v_call: TRBV10-3

cdr3_aa: ACQGPAEAF
v_call: TRBV30

cdr3_aa: ASSALAEQY
v_call: TRBV6-1

cdr3_aa: ASRLGANQETQY
v_call: TRBV27